This T cell receptor (beta chain) was identified in a study of Graves' ophthalmopathy and Graves' hyperthyroidism. Findings and limits, study-wide: Most expanded thyroid clonotypes above 0.001 frequency also appeared in blood. Ophthalmopathy progression predictions by the model showed roughly 75% specificity and 70.59% sensitivity.

This clonotype was recorded many times. As yet, its antigen is unknown. The diagnosis combined clinical symptoms, thyroxine, TRAb, thyroid ultrasound and orbital computed tomography scans. RNA transcripts yielded amplified TCR beta CDR3 regions. Second-round multiplex PCR followed a first-round RT-PCR using HTBI primers. TCRdb fed the multiplex PCR reads into MiXCR, producing one record per CDR3 protein. This sample yields approximately 700,000 distinct CDR3 sequences, of which roughly two fifths are seen a single time; around 40% belongs to the top ten. CDR1 and CDR2 (germline): DFQATT, SNEGSKA (reference sequence). The CDR3 totals 13 residues. V lost 3 bases to trimming and J lost 6 bases, with 15 bases between them.

The source material was peripheral blood. V usage is TRBV20-1 and J usage is TRBJ2-7; D is possibly TRBD1 (5 bases). This TCR was sampled from an adult man with Graves' ophthalmopathy. The CDR3 here is CSAREALQGEQYF. CDR3 nucleotides: TGCAGTGCTAGGGAAGCCCTCCAGGGCGAGCAGTACTTC.